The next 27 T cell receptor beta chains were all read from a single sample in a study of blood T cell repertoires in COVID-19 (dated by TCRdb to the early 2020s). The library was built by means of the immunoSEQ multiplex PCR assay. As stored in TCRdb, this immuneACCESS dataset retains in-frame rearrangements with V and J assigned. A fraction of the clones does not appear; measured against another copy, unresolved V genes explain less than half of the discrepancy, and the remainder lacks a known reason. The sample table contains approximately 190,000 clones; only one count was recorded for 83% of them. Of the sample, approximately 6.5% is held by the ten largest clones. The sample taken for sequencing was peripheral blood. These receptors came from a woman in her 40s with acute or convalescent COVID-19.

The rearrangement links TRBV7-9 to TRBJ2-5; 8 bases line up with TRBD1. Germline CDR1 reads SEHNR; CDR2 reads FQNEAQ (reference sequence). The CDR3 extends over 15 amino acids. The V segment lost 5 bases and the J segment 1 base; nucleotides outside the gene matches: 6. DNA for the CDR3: TGTGCCAGCAGCGCGCGGACAGGGCTCCAAGAGACCCAGTACTTC. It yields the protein CASSARTGLQETQYF.

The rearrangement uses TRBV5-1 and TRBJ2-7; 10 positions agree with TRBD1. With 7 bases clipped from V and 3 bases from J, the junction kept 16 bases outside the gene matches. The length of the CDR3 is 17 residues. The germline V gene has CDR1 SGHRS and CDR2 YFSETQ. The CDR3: CASAGTPIGQGGYEQYF. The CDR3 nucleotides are TGCGCCAGCGCCGGGACCCCAATAGGACAGGGGGGCTACGAGCAGTACTTC. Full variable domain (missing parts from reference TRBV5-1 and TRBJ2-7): KAGVTQTPRYLIKTRGQQVTLSCSPISGHRSVSWYQQTPGQGLQFLFEYFSETQRNKGNFPGRFSGRQFSNSRSEMNVSTLELGDSALYLCASAGTPIGQGGYEQYFGPGTRLTVT.

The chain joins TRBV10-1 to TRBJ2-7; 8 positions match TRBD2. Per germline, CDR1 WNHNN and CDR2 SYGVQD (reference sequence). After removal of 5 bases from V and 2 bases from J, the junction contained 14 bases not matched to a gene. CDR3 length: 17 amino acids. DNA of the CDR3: TGCGCCAGCAGTTTACTTTCGACTAGCGAGTCACCCTACGAGCAGTACTTC. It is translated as CASSLLSTSESPYEQYF.

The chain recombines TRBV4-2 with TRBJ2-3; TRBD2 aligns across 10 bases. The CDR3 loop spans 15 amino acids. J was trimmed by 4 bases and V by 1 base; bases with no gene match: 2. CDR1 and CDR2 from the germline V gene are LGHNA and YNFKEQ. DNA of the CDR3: TGTGCCAGCAGCCAAGCAGCGGGGGGGTCAGATACGCAGTATTTT. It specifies CASSQAAGGSDTQYF.

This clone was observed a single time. The CDR3 reads CASSLNSAGGNEQFF. The CDR3 coding sequence is TGTGCCAGCAGCTTAAATTCAGCGGGGGGCAATGAGCAGTTCTTC. The chain recombines TRBV7-3 with TRBJ2-1; TRBD2 agrees at 9 bases. The V segment lost 1 base and the J segment 6 bases; nucleotides outside the gene matches: 4. Germline values: CDR1 SGHTA, CDR2 FQGTGA. This CDR3 comprises 15 residues.

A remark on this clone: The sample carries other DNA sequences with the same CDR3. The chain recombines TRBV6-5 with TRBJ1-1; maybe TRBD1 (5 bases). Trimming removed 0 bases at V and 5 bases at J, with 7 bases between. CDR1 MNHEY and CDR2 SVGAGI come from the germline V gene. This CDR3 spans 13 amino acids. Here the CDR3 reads CASSYSRGTEAFF. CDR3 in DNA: TGTGCCAGCAGTTACTCGCGGGGGACTGAAGCTTTCTTT.

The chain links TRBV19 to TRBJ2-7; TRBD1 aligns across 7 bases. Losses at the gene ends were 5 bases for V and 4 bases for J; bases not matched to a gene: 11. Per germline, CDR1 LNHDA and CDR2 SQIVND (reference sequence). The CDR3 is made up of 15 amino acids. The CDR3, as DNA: TGTGCCAGTAGTCCGACGACAGGGCTGACTTACGAGCAGTACTTC. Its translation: CASSPTTGLTYEQYF. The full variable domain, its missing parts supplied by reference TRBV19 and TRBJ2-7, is DGGITQSPKYLFRKEGQNVTLSCEQNLNHDAMYWYRQDPGQGLRLIYYSQIVNDFQKGDIAEGYSVSREKKESFPLTVTSAQKNPTAFYLCASSPTTGLTYEQYFGPGTRLTVT.

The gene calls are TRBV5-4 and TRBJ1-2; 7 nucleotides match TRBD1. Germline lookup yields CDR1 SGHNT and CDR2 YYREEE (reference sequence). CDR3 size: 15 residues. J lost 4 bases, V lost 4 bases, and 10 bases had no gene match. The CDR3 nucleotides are TGTGCCAGCAGCACCGGGACAGAAATTACCTATGGCTACACCTTC. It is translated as CASSTGTEITYGYTF.

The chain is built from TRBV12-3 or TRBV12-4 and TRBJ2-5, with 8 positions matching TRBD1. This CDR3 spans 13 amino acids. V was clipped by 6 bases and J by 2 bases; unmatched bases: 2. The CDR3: CASSRTGQETQYF. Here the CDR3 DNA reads TGTGCCAGCAGCCGGACAGGGCAAGAGACCCAGTACTTC.

CDR3: CASSTTSGRSAGELFF. The CDR3 DNA follows: TGTGCCAGTAGTACGACTAGCGGGAGATCCGCCGGGGAGCTGTTTTTT. This chain joins TRBV19 and TRBJ2-2; 12 bases agree with TRBD2. J lost 6 bases, V lost 4 bases, and 6 bases had no gene match. Germline V gene data show CDR1 as LNHDA and CDR2 as SQIVND (reference sequence). The CDR3 consists of 16 residues.

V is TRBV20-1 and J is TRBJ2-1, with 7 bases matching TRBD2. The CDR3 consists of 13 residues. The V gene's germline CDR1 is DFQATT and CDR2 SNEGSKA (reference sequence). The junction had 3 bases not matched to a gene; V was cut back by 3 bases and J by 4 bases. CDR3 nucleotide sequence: TGCAGTGCTAGTTGGGGGGGATACAATGAGCAGTTCTTC. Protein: CSASWGGYNEQFF.

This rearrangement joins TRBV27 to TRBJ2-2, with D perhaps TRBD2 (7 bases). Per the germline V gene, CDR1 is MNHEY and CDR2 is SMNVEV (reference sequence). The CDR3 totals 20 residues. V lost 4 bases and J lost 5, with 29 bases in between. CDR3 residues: CASSWPGRRQAEGETGELFF. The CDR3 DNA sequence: TGTGCCAGCAGTTGGCCCGGGAGGCGACAGGCCGAGGGCGAGACCGGGGAGCTGTTTTTT.

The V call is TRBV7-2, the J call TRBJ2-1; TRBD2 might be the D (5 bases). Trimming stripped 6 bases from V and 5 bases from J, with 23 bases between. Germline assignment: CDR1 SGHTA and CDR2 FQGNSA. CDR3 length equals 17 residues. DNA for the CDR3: TGTGCCAGCAGAGAGCGGTTAGGGCCAATAGAGGACAATGAGCAGTTCTTC. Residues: CASRERLGPIEDNEQFF.

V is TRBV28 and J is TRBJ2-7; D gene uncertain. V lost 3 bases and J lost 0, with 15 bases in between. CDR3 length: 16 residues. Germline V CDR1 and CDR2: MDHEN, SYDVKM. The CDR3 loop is CASSFSLAESSYEQYF. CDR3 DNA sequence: TGTGCCAGCAGTTTTTCGTTGGCTGAAAGCTCCTACGAGCAGTACTTC.

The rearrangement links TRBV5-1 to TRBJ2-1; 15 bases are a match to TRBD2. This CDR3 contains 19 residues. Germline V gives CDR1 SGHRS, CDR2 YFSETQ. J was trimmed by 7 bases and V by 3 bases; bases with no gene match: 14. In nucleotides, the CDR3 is TGCGCCAGCAGCTCGGGACTAGCGGGAGGAGCGGCGGGGATTAATGAGCAGTTCTTC. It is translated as CASSSGLAGGAAGINEQFF.

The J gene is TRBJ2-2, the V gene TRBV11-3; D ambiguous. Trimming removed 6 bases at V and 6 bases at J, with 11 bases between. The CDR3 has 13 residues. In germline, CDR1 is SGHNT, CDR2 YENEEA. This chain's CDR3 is CASSFVSPGELFF. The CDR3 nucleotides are TGTGCCAGCAGTTTCGTTTCCCCCGGGGAGCTGTTTTTT.

CDR3 nucleotides: TGTGCCACCAGTGTATCGACTAGCGGGAGAGATACGCAGTATTTT. This translates into CATSVSTSGRDTQYF. This sequence joins TRBV24-1 and TRBJ2-3; 12 positions agree with TRBD2. The CDR3 totals 15 residues. Germline CDR1 reads KGHDR; CDR2 reads SFDVKD. Trimming cost V 5 bases and J 5 bases; bases outside gene matches: 4.

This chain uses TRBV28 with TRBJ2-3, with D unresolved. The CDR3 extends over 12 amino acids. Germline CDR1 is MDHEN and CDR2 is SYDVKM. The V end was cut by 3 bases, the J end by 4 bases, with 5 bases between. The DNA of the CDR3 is TGTGCCAGCAGTTTCGGGTCAGATACGCAGTATTTT. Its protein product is CASSFGSDTQYF.

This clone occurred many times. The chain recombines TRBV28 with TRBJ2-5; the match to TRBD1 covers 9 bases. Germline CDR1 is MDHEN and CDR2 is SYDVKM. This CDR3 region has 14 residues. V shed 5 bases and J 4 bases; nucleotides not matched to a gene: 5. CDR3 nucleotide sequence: TGTGCCAGCAGTCGGACAGGGGATGTAGAGACCCAGTACTTC. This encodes CASSRTGDVETQYF.

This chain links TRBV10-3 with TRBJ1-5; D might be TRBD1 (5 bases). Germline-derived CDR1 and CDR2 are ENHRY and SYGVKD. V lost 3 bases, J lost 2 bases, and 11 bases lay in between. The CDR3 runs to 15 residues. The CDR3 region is CAISDSVGGNQPQHF. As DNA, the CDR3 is TGTGCCATCAGTGATTCGGTAGGGGGCAATCAGCCCCAGCATTTT.

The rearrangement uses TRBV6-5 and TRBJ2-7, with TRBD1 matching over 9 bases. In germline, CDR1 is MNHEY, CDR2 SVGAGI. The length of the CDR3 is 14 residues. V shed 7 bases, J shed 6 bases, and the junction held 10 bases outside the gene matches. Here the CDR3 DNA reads TGTGCCAGCAACTTACAGGGGGCGCGAGGCGAGCAGTACTTC. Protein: CASNLQGARGEQYF.

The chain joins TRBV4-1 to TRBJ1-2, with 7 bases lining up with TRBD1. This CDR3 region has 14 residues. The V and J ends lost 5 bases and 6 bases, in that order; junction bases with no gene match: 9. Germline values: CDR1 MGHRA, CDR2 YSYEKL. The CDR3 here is CASSLQGTVNGYTF. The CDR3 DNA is TGCGCCAGCAGCTTACAGGGGACAGTGAATGGCTACACCTTC.

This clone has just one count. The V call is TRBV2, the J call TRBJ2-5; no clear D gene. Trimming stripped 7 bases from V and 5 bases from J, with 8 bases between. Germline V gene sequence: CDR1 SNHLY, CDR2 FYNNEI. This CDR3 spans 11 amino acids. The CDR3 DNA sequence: TGTGCCAGCAAGGCGGTGGAGACCCAGTACTTC. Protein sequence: CASKAVETQYF. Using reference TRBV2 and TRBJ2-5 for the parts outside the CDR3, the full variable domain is EPEVTQTPSHQVTQMGQEVILRCVPISNHLYFYWYRQILGQKVEFLVSFYNNEISEKSEIFDDQFSVERPDGSNFTLKIRSTKLEDSAMYFCASKAVETQYFGPGTRLLVL.

CDR3: CASSWHRDRGTTNEKLFF. The CDR3 DNA follows: TGTGCCAGCAGCTGGCACCGGGACAGGGGAACAACTAATGAAAAACTGTTTTTT. The chain has TRBV5-4 and TRBJ1-4; 10 bases map to TRBD1. The junction had 8 bases not matched to a gene; V was cut back by 3 bases and J by 0 bases. The germline gives CDR1 SGHNT, CDR2 YYREEE (reference sequence). This CDR3 is built from 18 residues.

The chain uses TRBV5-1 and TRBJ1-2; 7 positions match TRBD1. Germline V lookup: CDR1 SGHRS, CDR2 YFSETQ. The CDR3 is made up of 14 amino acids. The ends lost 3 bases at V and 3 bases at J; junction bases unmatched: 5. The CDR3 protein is CASSSQGNDYGYTF. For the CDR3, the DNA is TGCGCCAGCAGCTCACAGGGGAACGACTATGGCTACACCTTC. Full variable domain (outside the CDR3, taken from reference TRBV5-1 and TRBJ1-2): KAGVTQTPRYLIKTRGQQVTLSCSPISGHRSVSWYQQTPGQGLQFLFEYFSETQRNKGNFPGRFSGRQFSNSRSEMNVSTLELGDSALYLCASSSQGNDYGYTFGSGTRLTVV.

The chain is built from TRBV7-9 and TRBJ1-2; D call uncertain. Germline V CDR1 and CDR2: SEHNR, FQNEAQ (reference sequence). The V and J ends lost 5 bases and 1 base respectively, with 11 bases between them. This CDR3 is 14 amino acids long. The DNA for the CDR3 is TGTGCCAGCAGCCCCCGTGGCAGTAACTATGGCTACACCTTC. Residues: CASSPRGSNYGYTF.

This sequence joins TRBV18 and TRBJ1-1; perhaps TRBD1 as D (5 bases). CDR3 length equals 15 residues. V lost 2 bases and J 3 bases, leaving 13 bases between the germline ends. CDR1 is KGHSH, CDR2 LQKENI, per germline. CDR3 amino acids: CASSPGAGLDTEAFF. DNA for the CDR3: TGTGCCAGCTCACCAGGGGCGGGATTGGACACTGAAGCTTTCTTT.